Listed below are T cell receptor beta chains from one sample, sequenced in a study of blood T cell repertoires in COVID-19. Clones were read by immunoSEQ multiplex PCR, and TCRdb kept only the in-frame ones, dropping some. Among 90,000 to 120,000 clones, approximately 90% were seen once, and the ten largest hold approximately 1.2%. Sequencing used peripheral blood. The source of these receptors is a woman aged 25 to 39 with acute or convalescent COVID-19. The CDR3 runs from the conserved cysteine through the conserved F or W. A D gene is named only where the DNA matches it firmly. Rows give clone size only sometimes, using once, few, many, or a class for an expanded clone.

D gene | clone size | J gene | V gene | CDR3 DNA | CDR3 protein
NA | NA | TRBJ2-1 | TRBV5-1 | TGCGCCAGCAGCAGGGGGGGTCCCATAACTTACAATGAGCAGTTCTTC | CASSRGGPITYNEQFF
TRBD2 | NA | TRBJ2-1 | TRBV19 | TGTGCCAGTAGTAGGACTAGCCCTTACAATGAGCAGTTCTTC | CASSRTSPYNEQFF
TRBD1 | NA | TRBJ1-1 | TRBV30 | TGTGCCTGGACGGGACAGGGTCCCCTCATGAACACTGAAGCTTTCTTT | CAWTGQGPLMNTEAFF
TRBD1 | NA | TRBJ1-2 | TRBV7-6 | TGTGCCAGCAGCTTAGCGGAGGGACAGGGCTATGGCTACACCTTC | CASSLAEGQGYGYTF
NA | once | TRBJ2-4 | TRBV6-5 | TGTGCCAGCAGTTACTCTCGGTTAGGGGAAGGCATTCAGTACTTC | CASSYSRLGEGIQYF
NA | NA | TRBJ1-1 | TRBV9 | TGTGCCAGCAGCCCACGCCTCGACAGGAGTGGGGGAAACACTGAAGCTTTCTTT | CASSPRLDRSGGNTEAFF
NA | NA | TRBJ1-2 | TRBV7-2 | TGTGCCAGCAGCCCAGCCGGGTGGGCTAACTATGGCTACACCTTC | CASSPAGWANYGYTF
NA | NA | TRBJ1-1 | TRBV28 | TGTGCCAGCAAACCGCGCCTCCTTAGGGAGGTGAACACTGAAGCTTTCTTT | CASKPRLLREVNTEAFF
NA | NA | TRBJ1-2 | TRBV29-1 | TGCAGCGTGCGTTCCTCCGGGACACGCATTTATGGCTACACCTTC | CSVRSSGTRIYGYTF
NA | NA | TRBJ1-5 | TRBV4-3 | TGCGCCAGCAGCCCCGGACAACGTAATCAGCCCCAGCATTTT | CASSPGQRNQPQHF
NA | NA | TRBJ1-4 | TRBV28 | TGTGCCAGCAGTTTACGGGGAGACGAAAAACTGTTTTTT | CASSLRGDEKLFF
NA | NA | TRBJ1-1 | TRBV4-3 | TGCGCCAGCAGCCAAGGATGGAGGTTGAACACTGAAGCTTTCTTT | CASSQGWRLNTEAFF
NA | once | TRBJ2-1 | TRBV28 | TGTGCCAGCAGTTTCGCCTACAATGAGCAGTTCTTC | CASSFAYNEQFF
NA | NA | TRBJ2-3 | TRBV4-2 | TGTGCCAGCAGCCAAGAACCACTACCACTCACAGATACGCAGTATTTT | CASSQEPLPLTDTQYF
NA | NA | TRBJ2-7 | TRBV4-2 | TGTGCCAGCAGCCTAGTCGCGTTGAACTACGAGCAGTACTTC | CASSLVALNYEQYF
NA | NA | TRBJ1-1 | TRBV5-1 | TGCGCCAGCACCTCAGCGGCAGGGAGGACTGAAGCTTTCTTT | CASTSAAGRTEAFF
NA | NA | TRBJ1-1 | TRBV4-3 | TGCGCCAGCAGCTATTCGGAGACTTCGGAGAACACTGAAGCTTTCTTT | CASSYSETSENTEAFF